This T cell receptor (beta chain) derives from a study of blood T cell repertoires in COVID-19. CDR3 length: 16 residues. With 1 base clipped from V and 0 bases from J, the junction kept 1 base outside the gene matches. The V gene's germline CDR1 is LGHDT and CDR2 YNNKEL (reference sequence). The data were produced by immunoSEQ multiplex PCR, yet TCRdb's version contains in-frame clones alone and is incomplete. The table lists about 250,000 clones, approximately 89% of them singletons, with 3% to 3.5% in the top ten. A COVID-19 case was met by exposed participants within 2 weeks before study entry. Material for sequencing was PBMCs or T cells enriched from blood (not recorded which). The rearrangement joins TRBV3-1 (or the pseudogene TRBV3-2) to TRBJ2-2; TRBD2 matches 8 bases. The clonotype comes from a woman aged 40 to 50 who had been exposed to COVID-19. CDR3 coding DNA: TGTGCCAGCAGCCAAGTAGCGGGGCCGAACACCGGGGAGCTGTTTTTT. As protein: CASSQVAGPNTGELFF.